Shown below are 8 T cell receptor beta chains from a single sample sequenced in a study of T cell clones after liver transplantation. The data were produced by immunoSEQ multiplex PCR, yet TCRdb's version contains in-frame clones alone and is incomplete. The table shows approximately 65,000 clones, with nearly 95% occurring only once. Sample: CD4+ T cells from blood, taken around 25 months after liver transplant. Receptors originate from a human patient who received a liver transplant. Some T cells may have come from the graft donor.

This clone was detected once. V is TRBV2 and J is TRBJ2-5; D could derive from TRBD1 or TRBD2 (5 bases each). Germline values: CDR1 SNHLY, CDR2 FYNNEI. CDR3 size: 13 residues. Trimming removed 5 bases from V and 5 bases from J, with 12 bases in between. CDR3 coding DNA: TGTGCCAGCAGTTTCGTCGAGGGGGAGACCCAGTACTTC. The encoded protein is CASSFVEGETQYF.

The gene calls are TRBV28 and TRBJ2-1; 9 bases fit TRBD2. The V gene's germline CDR1 is MDHEN and CDR2 SYDVKM. With 5 bases clipped from V and 1 base from J, the junction kept 0 bases outside the gene matches. The CDR3 has 14 amino acids. CDR3 nucleotides: TGTGCCAGCAGTGGACTAGCGTCCTACAATGAGCAGTTCTTC. Protein sequence: CASSGLASYNEQFF. Based on the CDR3 plus reference TRBV28 and TRBJ2-1, the full variable domain is DVKVTQSSRYLVKRTGEKVFLECVQDMDHENMFWYRQDPGLGLRLIYFSYDVKMKEKGDIPEGYSVSREKKERFSLILESASTNQTSMYLCASSGLASYNEQFFGPGTRLTVL.

This clone appeared once. This rearrangement joins TRBV7-2 to TRBJ2-3, with D possibly being TRBD2 (6 bases). Trimming removed 4 bases at V and 2 bases at J, with 10 bases between. CDR1 SGHTA and CDR2 FQGNSA come from the germline V gene. There are 14 residues in the CDR3. CDR3 protein: CASSSGLFTDTQYF. CDR3 DNA: TGTGCCAGCAGCTCGGGACTTTTCACAGATACGCAGTATTTT.

This clone appeared once. V usage is TRBV6-1 and J usage is TRBJ2-3; D gene unclear. The CDR3 is 13 amino acids. Per the germline V gene, CDR1 is MNHNS and CDR2 is SASEGT. Trimming removed 7 bases from V and 4 bases from J, with 12 bases in between. CDR3 protein: CASMTSVPDTQYF. The CDR3, as DNA: TGTGCCAGCATGACATCGGTTCCAGATACGCAGTATTTT.

The chain is built from TRBV29-1 and TRBJ2-3, with 9 bases fitting TRBD2. The V segment lost 4 bases and the J segment 3 bases; nucleotides outside the gene matches: 2. This CDR3 comprises 13 residues. Germline V gives CDR1 SQVTM, CDR2 ANQGSEA. The CDR3 spells CSVGGGVTDTQYF. In DNA form, the CDR3 reads TGCAGCGTTGGCGGGGGGGTGACAGATACGCAGTATTTT.

This clone was counted once. CDR3 sequence: CASSEWGGSSGNTIYF. CDR3 DNA: TGTGCCAGCAGTGAATGGGGGGGTTCGAGTGGAAACACCATATATTTT. This chain connects TRBV6-1 to TRBJ1-3; maybe TRBD1 (5 bases). This CDR3 spans 16 amino acids. Trimming left V 2 bases short and J 3 bases short, with 14 bases between. Germline-derived CDR1 and CDR2 are MNHNS and SASEGT.

The chain employs TRBV9 and TRBJ2-1, with a tentative D call TRBD2 (6 bases). Germline CDR1 reads SGDLS; CDR2 reads YYNGEE. V was cut by 3 bases and J by 7 bases, with 11 bases left in between. The CDR3 covers 13 residues. The CDR3 DNA reads TGTGCCAGCAGCGGCCCGGGGGTGAATGAGCAGTTCTTC. Its translation is CASSGPGVNEQFF.

CDR3 protein: CASSQSSYEQYF. CDR3 sequence (DNA): TGTGCCAGCAGCCAAAGCTCCTACGAGCAGTACTTC. V usage is TRBV5-5 and J usage is TRBJ2-7; D ambiguous. Germline CDR1 SGHKS, CDR2 YYEKEE (reference sequence). Trimming removed 4 bases at V and 0 bases at J, with 5 bases between. CDR3 length: 12 residues.